A single sample is the source of the 3 T cell receptor beta chains below, sequenced in a study of regulatory T cells in long-lasting Graves disease (dated by TCRdb to 2020 to 2023). Preparation of the library involved multiplex PCR. The sequencer listed for this sample is Illumina HiSeq 4000. TCR beta libraries were built with iRepertoire HTBI primers and Arm-PCR amplification of CDR3 regions. TCRdb reran the public reads through fastp at Q25 and MiXCR, keeping productive beta chains. Duplicate CDR3 protein sequences are folded into a single record with the most common DNA and genes. For this sample there are more than 300,000 distinct CDR3 sequences; about 17% appear just once. 20% of the sample is held by the ten biggest clonotypes. The time point label here, explained by the study, means: newly diagnosed GD, antithyroid drugs for less than 3 months. For both TCR sequencing and RNA sequencing, RNA was extracted from PBMCs in TRIzol.

This sample also appeared in a second study, on T cells in Graves' hyperthyroidism and ophthalmopathy.

The sample here was peripheral blood mononuclear cells (PBMCs), taken at new diagnosis, from a patient treated with antithyroid drugs. The receptors were sampled from a woman between 18 and 30 years old with Graves disease. Donor details come from another sample of the same person, matched by shared clones.

This clonotype showed up just a few times. The V gene is TRBV19, the J gene TRBJ2-3, with a possible D match to TRBD2 (5 bases). The V end was cut by 3 bases, the J end by 1 base, with 14 bases between. This CDR3 region has 16 residues. Germline lookup yields CDR1 LNHDA and CDR2 SQIVND (reference sequence). The CDR3 nucleotides read TGTGCCAGTAGTATTGAGGGTTTCGGACGCACAGATACGCAGTATTTT. It codes for CASSIEGFGRTDTQYF.

In the case of this clonotype: A far larger clone lies a single base away; this is likely a read error. This chain links TRBV7-8 with TRBJ2-4, with a weak D call TRBD1 (7 bases). The DNA end is a closer match to TRBJ2-7, so the J assignment may be wrong. This CDR3 contains 16 residues. Germline values: CDR1 SGHVS, CDR2 FQNEAQ. The CDR3 here is CASSLAAGTASYEQYF. The CDR3 DNA reads TGTGCCAGCAGCTTAGCCGCGGGGACAGCCTCCTACGAGCAGTACTTC.

V and J are TRBV18 and TRBJ1-2; 8 bases align to TRBD1. The germline V gene encodes CDR1 KGHSH and CDR2 LQKENI. Trimming took 8 bases from V and 3 from J; bases not matched to a gene: 5. The CDR3 totals 13 residues. This CDR3 is CASAIQGDYGYTF. The CDR3 DNA is TGTGCCAGCGCGATACAGGGGGACTATGGCTACACCTTC.